A selection of T cell receptor beta chains follows, all from one sample in a study of cytomegalovirus exposure and HLA in healthy donors. Libraries were prepared by immunoSEQ multiplex PCR; TCRdb keeps only in-frame clonotypes and omits some of them. This sample carries about 82,000 clones, over 70% of them seen once, and the ten largest clones take almost 8.5%. The sequencing sample was made of PBMCs. The origin of the receptors is a man aged 55 to 70 in good health and CMV-seronegative. Both conserved end residues are part of each CDR3. Fields, in order: D gene, CDR3 length, J gene, clone size, V gene, CDR3 DNA, CDR3 protein. D genes are given only for firm matches. Size tells how often a clone was seen (once, few, many) or the class of an expanded clone, and some rows leave it out.

>TRBD1|13|TRBJ1-2|once|TRBV9
TGTGCCAGCAGCGAGGGGGCGAACTATGGCTACACCTTC
CASSEGANYGYTF
>TRBD1|15|TRBJ2-5|once|TRBV5-1
TGCGCCAGCAGCAGAGAAACAGGGGGCGGAGAGACCCAGTACTTC
CASSRETGGGETQYF
>.|15|TRBJ1-3|.|TRBV5-1
TGCGCCAGCAGCCTTCTTACCGGGGCTGGAAACACCATATATTTT
CASSLLTGAGNTIYF
>TRBD1|15|TRBJ2-7|few|TRBV4-1
TGCGCCAGCAGCCAAGGGACAGGTTCCTCCTACGAGCAGTACTTC
CASSQGTGSSYEQYF
>.|15|TRBJ2-1|.|TRBV4-3
TGCGCCAGCAGCCAAGATGTGGGAGATTACAATGAGCAGTTCTTC
CASSQDVGDYNEQFF
>TRBD1|16|TRBJ2-5|few|TRBV4-3
TGCGCCAGCAGCCCAGTAGAGGGGGCAGGTGGGGAGACCCAGTACTTC
CASSPVEGAGGETQYF
>TRBD2|20|TRBJ2-5|.|TRBV2
TGTGCCAGCAGAGCCCTTAACCTCGCTCATGGCGGGGGTCAACAAGAGACCCAGTACTTC
CASRALNLAHGGGQQETQYF
>.|16|TRBJ1-1|few|TRBV15
TGTGCCACCAGCAGAGGCCCCTTCGGGGTGAACACTGAAGCTTTCTTT
CATSRGPFGVNTEAFF
>.|13|TRBJ1-1|.|TRBV19
TGTGCCAGTAGATGGGAGGGCCACACTGAAGCTTTCTTT
CASRWEGHTEAFF
>TRBD1|14|TRBJ1-4|few|TRBV5-1
TGCGCCAGCAGAAAGGACAGGGCTAATGAAAAACTGTTTTTT
CASRKDRANEKLFF
>TRBD2|15|TRBJ2-7|.|TRBV5-6
TGTGCCAGCAGCTTGGCCACTAGCGCGCGCTACGAGCAGTACTTC
CASSLATSARYEQYF
>.|14|TRBJ1-5|.|TRBV11-2
TGTGCCAGCAGCTTAGGCGGGATCAATCAGCCCCAGCATTTT
CASSLGGINQPQHF
>TRBD2|11|TRBJ2-7|.|TRBV6-5
TGTGCCAGCAGTTCGGGGGGCGAGCAGTACTTC
CASSSGGEQYF
>TRBD1|14|TRBJ1-6|once|TRBV29-1
TGCAGCGTTCGCGGACAGGAAAATAATTCACCCCTCCACTTT
CSVRGQENNSPLHF
>TRBD1|15|TRBJ2-7|.|TRBV6-5
TGTGCCAGCAGTTCGATCCCGGGACAGCCATACGAGCAGTACTTC
CASSSIPGQPYEQYF
>TRBD2|15|TRBJ2-7|.|TRBV11-3
TGTGCCAGCAGCTTTGCTCCGGGACTAACCTACGAGCAGTACTTC
CASSFAPGLTYEQYF
>.|16|TRBJ1-1|.|TRBV6-1
TGTGCCAGCAGTGAAGCCCATACCCCCGGGTACACTGAAGCTTTCTTT
CASSEAHTPGYTEAFF
>TRBD1|14|TRBJ1-1|.|TRBV5-1
TGCGCCAGCAGCGCGGGACAGGAGAAAACTGAAGCTTTCTTT
CASSAGQEKTEAFF
>TRBD1|16|TRBJ2-5|.|TRBV7-9
TGTGCCAGCAGCTCTTCGGACAGGGGGGACGGGGAGACCCAGTACTTC
CASSSSDRGDGETQYF
>.|15|TRBJ1-6|.|TRBV7-2
TGTGCCAGCAGTTCCGGACAGTCGTATAATTCACCCCTCCACTTT
CASSSGQSYNSPLHF
>.|15|TRBJ1-1|.|TRBV19
TGTGCCAGTAGTCCCTCAACAGGGTACAGCACTGAAGCTTTCTTT
CASSPSTGYSTEAFF
>.|16|TRBJ2-5|.|TRBV7-2
TGTGCCAGCAGCTTGCTCACAGGAGGGGGGGGAGAGACCCAGTACTTC
CASSLLTGGGGETQYF
>TRBD2|14|TRBJ2-7|.|TRBV5-4
TGTGCCAGCAGCTCGGGACTAGCGAACCACGAGCAGTACTTC
CASSSGLANHEQYF